This T cell receptor (beta chain) is from a study of sequential checkpoint blockade in melanoma (dated by TCRdb to between 2018 and 2021). Some background on the complete study: In a 1:1 randomization, patients received either first-line nivolumab then ipilimumab (arm A) or ipilimumab then nivolumab (arm B). Maintenance nivolumab came after each of the two trial sequences. Broad study findings and their caveats: Validation of the response-prediction model combining TCR metrics and mutation burden is needed in larger, independent patient cohorts.

The sample's treatment or condition label, decoded: randomized to nivolumab then ipilimumab (arm A) or the reverse (arm B). None of the trial patients had been given prior DNA-damaging chemotherapy. Live CD3+CD8+ cells negative for CD19 and CD56 were sorted from thawed PBMCs on a FACS Aria II flow cytometer. Samples were obtained from patients with melanoma enrolled in CheckMate 064, a randomized, open-label phase II trial of sequential checkpoint blockade. Leukapheresis was used to collect peripheral blood mononuclear cells, which were then purified with Ficoll-Paque and frozen in human serum with roughly 10% DMSO. Purity of sorted blood CD3+CD8+ cells was verified at >98% immediately after sorting, followed by DNA extraction. From cysteine to phenylalanine, the CDR3 is 15 amino acids long. Only CDR3 DNA remains: 45 bases, in frame from the first base. V and J are truncated by 5 bases and 1 base respectively, leaving an intervening sequence of 13 bases. CDR1 LNHNV and CDR2 YYDKDF were looked up in the germline V gene (reference sequence).

The immunoSEQ Assay was used to immunosequence TCRbeta CDR3 regions from genomic DNA. Before high-throughput sequencing, the genomic DNA was amplified using bias-controlled multiplex PCR. On the study's bioinformatics: To quantify the absolute abundance of each unique TCRbeta CDR3 region, the sequences were collapsed and filtered. Clonality, defined as 1 minus Pielou's evenness, was calculated using only productive rearrangements. Clones with significantly greater frequencies in on-treatment versus baseline samples were identified using a previously published method. TCRdb limited this immuneACCESS table to in-frame rearrangements with V and J called. A share of clones is missing; checked studies link under half to unresolved V genes, and the rest is unexplained. V and J calls and clone size are copied from that table; D and trimming were computed from the DNA. This sample is represented by roughly 9,900 clones; more than 55% of them were singletons. In total, the top ten clones hold 35% to 45% of the sample.

About this clone: What antigen it recognizes has not been identified. Base qualities were left out, and no much larger clone turns up one base away.

Recombination connected TRBV15 to TRBJ2-3; the D gene cannot be named for sure. The clonotype comes from a human donor with melanoma. This sample comprised CD8+ T cells sorted from blood (inferred from file names), obtained from a patient given nivolumab and ipilimumab in sequence. The encoded CDR3 is CATSSLARGTDTQYF. At the DNA level, the sequence is TGTGCCACCAGCTCGCTTGCTCGCGGCACAGATACGCAGTATTTT.